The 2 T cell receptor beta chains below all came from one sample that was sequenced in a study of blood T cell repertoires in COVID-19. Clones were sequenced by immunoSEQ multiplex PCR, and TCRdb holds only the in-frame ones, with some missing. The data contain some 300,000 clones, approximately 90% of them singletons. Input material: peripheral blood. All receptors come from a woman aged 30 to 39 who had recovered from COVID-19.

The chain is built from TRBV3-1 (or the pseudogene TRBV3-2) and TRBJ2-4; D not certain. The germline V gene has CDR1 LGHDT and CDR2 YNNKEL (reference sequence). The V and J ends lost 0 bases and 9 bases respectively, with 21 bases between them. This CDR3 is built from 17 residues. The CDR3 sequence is CASSQDSRSGQISIQYF. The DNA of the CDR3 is TGTGCCAGCAGCCAAGATTCCCGCTCTGGGCAAATCAGCATTCAGTACTTC.

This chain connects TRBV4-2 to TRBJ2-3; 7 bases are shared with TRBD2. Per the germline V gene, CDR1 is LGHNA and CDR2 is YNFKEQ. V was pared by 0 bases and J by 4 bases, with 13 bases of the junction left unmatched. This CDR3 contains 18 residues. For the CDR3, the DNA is TGTGCCAGCAGCCAAGAAGGTCTCCTCGCGGGGGTGGCAGATACGCAGTATTTT. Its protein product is CASSQEGLLAGVADTQYF.